A single sample is the source of the 19 T cell receptor beta chains below, sequenced in a study of human thymus T cells. During corrective heart surgery, resections were taken, and the thymus tissue came from them. Profiled with immunoSEQ multiplex PCR; TCRdb holds only in-frame clones, not every one. The table lists some 72,000 clones, just over 95% of them singletons. Sequencing was carried out using thymus tissue. The receptors were gathered from a boy younger than two with a congenital heart defect but otherwise immunologically healthy.

V usage is TRBV15 and J usage is TRBJ2-7; 8 nucleotides line up with TRBD2. Germline lookup yields CDR1 LNHNV and CDR2 YYDKDF (reference sequence). V was clipped by 4 bases and J by 4 bases; unmatched bases: 12. The CDR3 is 16 amino acids. The CDR3 sequence is CATSTHKREKGYEQYF. In DNA, the CDR3 is TGTGCCACCAGCACTCACAAGCGGGAGAAAGGATACGAGCAGTACTTC. Looking up the rest from reference TRBV15 and TRBJ2-7 gives the full variable domain: DAMVIQNPRYQVTQFGKPVTLSCSQTLNHNVMYWYQQKSSQAPKLLFHYYDKDFNNEADTPDNFQSRRPNTSFCFLDIRSPGLGDTAMYLCATSTHKREKGYEQYFGPGTRLTVT.

The CDR3 region is CASSLDFGGSSGNTIYF. Here the CDR3 DNA reads TGTGCCAGCAGCTTAGATTTCGGGGGGAGCTCTGGAAACACCATATATTTT. The rearrangement joins TRBV11-2 to TRBJ1-3; maybe TRBD1 (5 bases). The CDR3 has 17 residues. The V and J ends lost 0 bases and 0 bases respectively, with 12 bases between them. The germline V gene encodes CDR1 SGHAT and CDR2 FQNNGV.

V is TRBV11-2 and J is TRBJ2-7; TRBD1 matches at 11 bases. The germline gives CDR1 SGHAT, CDR2 FQNNGV. The CDR3 runs 14 residues. V gave up 4 bases and J gave up 4 bases; unmatched junction bases: 3. The CDR3 bases are TGTGCCAGCAGCTCGGGACAGGGGGAATACGAGCAGTACTTC. As protein: CASSSGQGEYEQYF.

The rearrangement links TRBV5-1 to TRBJ2-1; a possible D gene is TRBD1 (6 bases). This CDR3 contains 16 residues. The germline V and J ends were trimmed by 0 bases and 15 bases, with 25 bases remaining between them. In germline, CDR1 is SGHRS, CDR2 YFSETQ. This CDR3 is CASSLGATGISLDPFF. The DNA of the CDR3 is TGCGCCAGCAGCTTGGGGGCGACAGGAATATCACTTGATCCGTTCTTC.

The chain recombines TRBV5-1 with TRBJ2-7; D unresolved. The CDR3 totals 16 residues. Trimming removed 3 bases from V and 2 bases from J, with 18 bases in between. CDR1 is SGHRS and CDR2 is YFSETQ in the germline V gene. The CDR3 loop reads CASSSFGVIKTYEQYF. CDR3 DNA sequence: TGCGCCAGCAGCTCTTTTGGGGTAATCAAGACCTACGAGCAGTACTTC.

The chain uses TRBV15 and TRBJ1-1; a weak D match, TRBD1 (5 bases). Germline V CDR1 and CDR2: LNHNV, YYDKDF (reference sequence). There are 14 residues in the CDR3. V lost 4 bases, J lost 3 bases, and 12 bases lay in between. CDR3 bases: TGTGCCACCAGCACTGAAATAGGGGACACTGAAGCTTTCTTT. Protein: CATSTEIGDTEAFF. The full variable domain, completed using reference TRBV15 and TRBJ1-1, is DAMVIQNPRYQVTQFGKPVTLSCSQTLNHNVMYWYQQKSSQAPKLLFHYYDKDFNNEADTPDNFQSRRPNTSFCFLDIRSPGLGDTAMYLCATSTEIGDTEAFFGQGTRLTVV.

The genes are TRBV7-9 and TRBJ2-1; 10 positions match TRBD2. This CDR3 is 15 amino acids long. Trimming removed 1 base from V and 6 bases from J; junction bases left unmatched: 3. Per germline, CDR1 SEHNR and CDR2 FQNEAQ (reference sequence). CDR3 region: CASSLVASGGNEQFF. The CDR3 DNA follows: TGTGCCAGCAGCTTAGTGGCTAGCGGGGGCAATGAGCAGTTCTTC. The full variable domain, its missing parts supplied by reference TRBV7-9 and TRBJ2-1, is DTGVSQNPRHKITKRGQNVTFRCDPISEHNRLYWYRQTLGQGPEFLTYFQNEAQLEKSRLLSDRFSAERPKGSFSTLEIQRTEQGDSAMYLCASSLVASGGNEQFFGPGTRLTVL.

The chain combines TRBV14 with TRBJ2-1, with TRBD2 matching over 11 bases. Germline CDR1 and CDR2: SGHDN and FVKESK. The V segment lost 1 base and the J segment 0 bases; nucleotides outside the gene matches: 11. This CDR3 spans 20 amino acids. In nucleotides, the CDR3 is TGTGCCAGCAGCCAAGCATCCGGGACTAGCGGCGTAAGCTCCTACAATGAGCAGTTCTTC. Its translation is CASSQASGTSGVSSYNEQFF.

The chain recombines TRBV11-2 with TRBJ1-6; D gene uncertain. The CDR3 has 16 residues. The ends were cut back, 3 bases at V and 0 bases at J, with 9 bases in the middle. From germline, CDR1 is SGHAT and CDR2 FQNNGV. The DNA for the CDR3 is TGTGCCAGCAGCTTTTGGAAAAGCTCCTATAATTCACCCCTCCACTTT. It specifies CASSFWKSSYNSPLHF.

The rearrangement links TRBV5-6 to TRBJ2-1; 12 bases match TRBD1. Germline CDR1 SGHDT, CDR2 YYEEEE. The CDR3 totals 16 residues. The J segment lost 5 bases and the V segment lost 2 bases, leaving 5 bases of the junction unmatched. DNA of the CDR3: TGTGCCAGCAGCTTTAAGGGACAGGGGGCGGACAATGAGCAGTTCTTC. As protein: CASSFKGQGADNEQFF.

V gene TRBV2 combines with J gene TRBJ2-5; TRBD2 aligns across 8 bases. CDR1 is SNHLY, CDR2 FYNNEI, per germline. V lost 4 bases, J lost 4 bases, and 8 bases stayed unmatched. This CDR3 has 15 residues. CDR3 DNA sequence: TGTGCCAGCAGTGGGATCCGGGAGGGGCGAGAGACCCAGTACTTC. Translating gives CASSGIREGRETQYF.

The chain uses TRBV7-2 and TRBJ2-1; D is uncertain. CDR1 is SGHTA and CDR2 is FQGNSA in the germline V gene. The CDR3 covers 15 residues. The germline V and J ends were trimmed by 6 bases and 5 bases, with 17 bases remaining between them. This CDR3 is CASRVVGLPNNEQFF. CDR3 nucleotide sequence: TGTGCCAGCAGAGTGGTTGGTCTACCTAACAATGAGCAGTTCTTC.

The V and J genes are TRBV6-5 and TRBJ1-5; 7 bases are shared with TRBD1. Germline CDR1 is MNHEY and CDR2 is SVGAGI. The CDR3 is made up of 15 amino acids. The trim removed 5 bases at V and 4 bases at J, leaving 8 bases unmatched. Here the CDR3 reads CASSSNRGRNQPQHF. CDR3 nucleotides: TGTGCCAGCAGTAGTAACAGGGGTAGGAATCAGCCCCAGCATTTT.

The chain has TRBV10-2 and TRBJ2-1; TRBD2 matches at 14 bases. Unmatched junction bases numbered 17, after V lost 7 bases and J lost 9 bases. CDR1 and CDR2 (germline): WSHSY, SAAADI. The CDR3 totals 18 residues. The CDR3 nucleotides are TGCGCCAGCAACCTGACTAGCGGGAGGGCCCCCATAGAGGGTGAGCAGTTCTTC. It codes for CASNLTSGRAPIEGEQFF.

This chain uses TRBV5-1 with TRBJ1-2; TRBD1 matches 12 bases. The CDR3 has 15 amino acids. After removal of 3 bases from V and 7 bases from J, the junction contained 7 bases not matched to a gene. The germline V gene encodes CDR1 SGHRS and CDR2 YFSETQ. CDR3 amino acids: CASSSAGTGGLGYTF. As DNA, the CDR3 is TGCGCCAGCAGCTCCGCCGGGACAGGGGGCCTTGGCTACACCTTC.

Of note for this clone: The germline gene is not matched at one end of the junction; a read error may be the cause. V is TRBV4-1 and J is TRBJ2-1, with TRBD2 matching 8 bases. Germline CDR1 reads MGHRA; CDR2 reads YSYEKL. This CDR3 comprises 13 residues. CDR3 nucleotides: TGCGCCAGCAGCCAAGACTGGGCACTAGCGGCCGTCTTC. Translation gives CASSQDWALAAVF.

Here the CDR3 reads CASSAIQSQPQHF. The CDR3 coding sequence is TGTGCCAGCAGCGCTATTCAGAGTCAGCCCCAGCATTTT. The chain links TRBV6-1 to TRBJ1-5; D is unclear. Trimming cost V 6 bases and J 6 bases, with 12 bases left between them. This CDR3 region has 13 residues. Per germline, CDR1 MNHNS and CDR2 SASEGT.

Here the CDR3 reads CASSLSGTGPYNEQFF. For the CDR3, the DNA is TGTGCCAGCAGTTTATCCGGGACAGGGCCCTACAATGAGCAGTTCTTC. The rearrangement uses TRBV27 and TRBJ2-1; 9 bases match TRBD1. Germline trimming cut 0 bases from V and 2 bases from J; bases unmatched to any gene: 2. The CDR3 has 16 residues. Germline V gives CDR1 MNHEY, CDR2 SMNVEV (reference sequence).

This clone came up once. V and J are TRBV19 and TRBJ1-5; tentative D call: TRBD1 (5 bases). This CDR3 is built from 19 residues. Germline assignment: CDR1 LNHDA and CDR2 SQIVND (reference sequence). Trimming took 2 bases from V and 0 from J, leaving 20 bases between them. In DNA, the CDR3 is TGTGCCAGTAGTATAAGGTACCTACAGGTTGTTTATAGCAATCAGCCCCAGCATTTT. Protein sequence: CASSIRYLQVVYSNQPQHF.